The sequence of this TCR beta chain was determined in a study of blood T cell dynamics during melanoma immunotherapy. The wider study: Standard first-line treatment here was pembrolizumab or nivolumab plus ipilimumab in metastatic melanoma. Study-wide findings and caveats: The study could not tell melanoma-specific clones from general immune activation.

A fixed DNA input of 300 to 350 ng was used per bulk PBMC sample. This table comes from immunoSEQ multiplex PCR, and its TCRdb copy is limited to in-frame clones, with some not included. This table holds several thousand clones, about 90% found once. A note on this clone: Its cognate antigen is unknown.

Specified time point: pre-treatment baseline. Prior systemic cancer therapy, immunosuppressant use and other active malignancies excluded patients. Trimming removed 5 bases from V and 1 base from J; junction bases left unmatched: 2. The germline V gene has CDR1 LGHNA and CDR2 YSLEER. The CDR3 runs 14 residues. The sequences come from blood, collected from a patient treated with checkpoint blockade. This clonotype was obtained from a human donor with melanoma. The chain joins TRBV4-3 to TRBJ2-3; 8 nucleotides line up with TRBD2. The CDR3 region has the DNA TGCGCCAGCAGCTATAGCGGGGGCACAGATACGCAGTATTTT. Amino acids: CASSYSGGTDTQYF.